These T cell receptor beta chains were read from a single sample in a study of Graves' ophthalmopathy and Graves' hyperthyroidism. TCRdb reprocessed the multiplex PCR reads with MiXCR, giving one entry per CDR3 protein. This sample carries more than 1,000,000 distinct CDR3 sequences, about 35% of them seen once, and the ten largest clones take 11%. Sequenced: peripheral blood or thyroid tissue (not recorded which). The origin of the receptors is an adult man with Graves' hyperthyroidism. Both conserved end residues are part of each CDR3. A D gene is named only where the DNA matches it firmly. Clone size is given for some rows only: seen once, a few or many times, or a class if the clone is expanded.

TRBD1	TRBV29-1	TRBJ1-1	NA	TGCAGCGTTGACGGAAGGGACAGGGATGGCACTGAAGCTTTCTTT	CSVDGRDRDGTEAFF
NA	TRBV5-6	TRBJ1-2	many	TGTGCCAGCAGCTTGCGGGGGACCGATGGCTACACCTTC	CASSLRGTDGYTF
TRBD1	TRBV29-1	TRBJ1-1	NA	TGCAGCGTTATTTACAGGGGGACCATAAGGCTTGAAGCTTTCTTT	CSVIYRGTIRLEAFF
TRBD2	TRBV7-9	TRBJ2-5	once	TGTGCCAGCAGTTACATAGCGGGGCAAGAGACCCAGTACTTC	CASSYIAGQETQYF
NA	TRBV9	TRBJ2-3	NA	TGTGCCAGCAGCGTAGCCCCAAGACTAGCAGATACGCAGTATTTT	CASSVAPRLADTQYF
NA	TRBV5-6	TRBJ2-7	few	TGTGCCAGCAGCAAGGGACCACCCTACGAGCAGTACTTC	CASSKGPPYEQYF
NA	TRBV12-3/TRBV12-4	TRBJ1-6	NA	TGTGCCAGCAGTTTGAACCTGGGTCGGGTCCTCGATTCACCCCTCCACTTT	CASSLNLGRVLDSPLHF
NA	TRBV7-9	TRBJ2-5	many	TGTGCCAGCAGTAAACAAGGCGAGGAGACCCAGTACTTC	CASSKQGEETQYF
TRBD1	TRBV9	TRBJ1-2	many	TGTGCCAGCAGCGTAGTTACAGGGGAAGGCTACACCTTC	CASSVVTGEGYTF
TRBD1	TRBV7-2	TRBJ1-3	many	TGTGCCAGCAGCGTCAGGGGGCCTGGAAACACCATATATTTT	CASSVRGPGNTIYF
NA	TRBV28	TRBJ1-1	NA	TGTGCCAGCAGTTTTTGGACCCCGCGGGGGCGAAGGACTGAAGCTTTCTTT	CASSFWTPRGRRTEAFF
TRBD1	TRBV10-3	TRBJ1-1	NA	TGTGCCATCAGCGCCGGACCGGGACAGGGCGACGTTAGGAACACTGAAGCTTTCTTT	CAISAGPGQGDVRNTEAFF
NA	TRBV2	TRBJ1-2	NA	TGTGCCAGCAGTTTGTCTTTAAAGTTGGCAGGGAAGTTGGATGGCTACACCTTC	CASSLSLKLAGKLDGYTF
NA	TRBV10-3	TRBJ1-2	NA	TGTGCCATCAGCGTCGATGGACAGGGCTACACCTTC	CAISVDGQGYTF
TRBD1	TRBV18	TRBJ1-1	NA	TGTGCCACCCAGGGGGTATCGATGAACACTGAAGCTTTCTTT	CATQGVSMNTEAFF
NA	TRBV28	TRBJ2-7	NA	TGTGCCAGCACCACAAACGGGCCTAGCTGGTCCTACGAGCAGTACTTC	CASTTNGPSWSYEQYF
NA	TRBV12-3/TRBV12-4	TRBJ1-5	many	TGTGCCAGCAGTTTCGACGGGCGACAGCCCCAGCATTTT	CASSFDGRQPQHF